This T cell receptor beta chain was found in a study of patients and donors after allogeneic stem cell transplantation. Trimming cost V 2 bases and J 10 bases; bases outside gene matches: 11. The CDR3 totals 14 residues. Germline V gene sequence: CDR1 DFQATT, CDR2 SNEGSKA (reference sequence). The table lists this clonotype with a few counts. TCRdb analysed the RT-PCR reads with MiXCR anew, one entry per CDR3 protein. The table has about a million distinct CDR3 sequences, roughly 18% seen once. The V gene is TRBV20-1, the J gene TRBJ1-1, with 9 nucleotides matching TRBD1. This TCR was recovered from a human donor who was either an allogeneic HSCT recipient or a stem cell or donor lymphocyte infusion donor (not recorded which). It is not recorded whose cells these are; they may come from a transplant donor. What was sequenced was blood, either unsorted or a sorted T cell fraction (not recorded which). Here the CDR3 reads CSARSNRDRVGAFF. The DNA for the CDR3 is TGCAGTGCTAGAAGCAACCGGGACAGGGTCGGAGCTTTCTTT.